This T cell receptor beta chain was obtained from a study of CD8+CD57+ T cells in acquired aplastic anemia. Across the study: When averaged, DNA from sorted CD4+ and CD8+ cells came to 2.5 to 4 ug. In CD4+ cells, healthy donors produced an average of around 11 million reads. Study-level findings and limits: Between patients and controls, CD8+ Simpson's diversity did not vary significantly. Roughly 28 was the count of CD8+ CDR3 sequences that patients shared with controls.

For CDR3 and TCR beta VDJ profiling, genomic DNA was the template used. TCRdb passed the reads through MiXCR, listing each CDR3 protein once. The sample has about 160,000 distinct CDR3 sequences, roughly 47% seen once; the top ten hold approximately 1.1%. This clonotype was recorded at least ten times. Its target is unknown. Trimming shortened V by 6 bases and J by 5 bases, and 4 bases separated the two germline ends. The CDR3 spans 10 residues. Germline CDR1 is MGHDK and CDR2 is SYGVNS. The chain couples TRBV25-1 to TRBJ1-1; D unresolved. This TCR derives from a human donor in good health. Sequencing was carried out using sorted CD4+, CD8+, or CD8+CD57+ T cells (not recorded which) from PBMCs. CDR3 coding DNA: TGTGCCAGCAGGGGAACTGAAGCTTTCTTT. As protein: CASRGTEAFF.